The T cell receptor beta chain under discussion was sequenced for a study of OX40 agonist ivuxolimab in advanced cancers. Study-level information: Head and neck, renal cell, melanoma or hepatocellular carcinoma were the cancers that dose-escalation patients had.

The J segment lost 3 bases and the V segment lost 7 bases, leaving 11 bases of the junction unmatched. Per the germline V gene, CDR1 is SGHNT and CDR2 is YYREEE (reference sequence). This CDR3 comprises 15 residues. On cycle 4 day 1 and cycle 7 day 1, as well as at baseline, blood was sampled. Study results and caveats: Relative to CD4+, CD8+ T cells held more expanded clones on average.

To note about this clone: Its specificity is not known.

The data were produced by immunoSEQ multiplex PCR, yet TCRdb's version contains in-frame clones alone and is incomplete. Seen here are approximately 84,000 clones, around nine tenths observed once, and the top ten hold 0.15% to 0.2%. V is TRBV5-4 and J is TRBJ2-3, with 7 bases aligning to TRBD2. The sample consisted of CD4+ or CD8+ T cells sorted from blood, taken in a trial of the OX40 agonist ivuxolimab. This TCR was recovered from an adult with an advanced solid tumor such as melanoma, head and neck, liver or kidney cancer. For the CDR3, the DNA is TGTGCCAGCCAATCTGGGGGGGGTGGGACAGATACGCAGTATTTT. Its translation is CASQSGGGGTDTQYF.